The T cell receptor (beta chain) under discussion was sequenced for a study of graft-versus-host responses after intestinal transplantation. For the study at large: Multivisceral, liver-intestinal, or isolated intestinal grafts went to recipients. Induction using anti-thymocyte globulin, followed by tacrolimus and steroids for around 3 years, was given to all recipients.

The method was immunoSEQ multiplex PCR; TCRdb's version includes in-frame clones alone and lacks a portion of them. The sample shows 11,000 or so clones, 80% of them seen only once. Of note for this clone: No antigen is known for it.

V lost 3 bases and J lost 0; bases outside the gene matches: 18. The CDR3 is made up of 21 amino acids. Germline CDR1 is SGHDN and CDR2 is FVKESK. General observations from the study: An association linked early post-transplant HvG declines with peak circulating GvH clone levels. Marrow from the recipient contained GvH clones, some of which had appeared first in ileum or blood.

The receptor comes from a human patient who received an intestinal transplant, so some T cells may come from the graft donor. The chain uses TRBV14 and TRBJ2-3, with 10 bases fitting TRBD2. The material sequenced was PBMCs, taken around 500 days after intestinal transplant. CDR3 sequence: CASSHEASETSGSASTDTQYF. In nucleotides, the CDR3 is TGTGCCAGCAGCCACGAGGCGTCCGAGACTAGCGGGTCTGCTAGCACAGATACGCAGTATTTT.